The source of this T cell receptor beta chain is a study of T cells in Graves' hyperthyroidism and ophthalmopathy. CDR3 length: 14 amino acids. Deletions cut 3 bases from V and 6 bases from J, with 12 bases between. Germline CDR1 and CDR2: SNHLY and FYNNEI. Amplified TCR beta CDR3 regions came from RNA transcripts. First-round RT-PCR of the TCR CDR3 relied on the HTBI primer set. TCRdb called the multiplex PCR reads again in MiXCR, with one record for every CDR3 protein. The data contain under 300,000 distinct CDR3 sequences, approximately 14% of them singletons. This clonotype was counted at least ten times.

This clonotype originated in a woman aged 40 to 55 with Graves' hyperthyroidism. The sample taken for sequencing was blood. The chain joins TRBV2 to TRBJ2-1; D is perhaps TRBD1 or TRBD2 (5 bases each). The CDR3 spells CASSEGLAGNEQFF. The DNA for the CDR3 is TGTGCCAGCAGTGAGGGGCTTGCGGGCAATGAGCAGTTCTTC.